The T cell receptor beta chain described here comes from a study of T cells in Graves' hyperthyroidism and ophthalmopathy (dated by TCRdb to the late 2010s). General notes on the study: Peripheral blood was collected at initial diagnosis, before any treatment. According to the paper, TCR Vbeta CDR3 sequencing was carried out on about 140 peripheral blood samples, which came from under 50 ophthalmopathy, 75 to 80 hyperthyroidism and approximately 17 progressor patients. To identify TCR V-J signatures that set the groups apart, the researchers used a discovery cohort of 100 patients, made up of 43 with Graves' ophthalmopathy and about 60 with stable Graves' hyperthyroidism. Thyroid tissue and blood T-cell repertoires from six Graves' hyperthyroidism patients were also compared in the study. The approximately 90 discovery patients were divided at random into training and test sets in a 7:3 ratio. After blood sampling, hyperthyroidism patients were treated with methimazole at a starting dose of 30 mg daily, and ophthalmopathy patients were treated with high-dose intravenous methylprednisolone. Whether ophthalmopathy could be predicted prospectively was tested in an independent validation cohort made up of 18 to 20 hyperthyroidism patients plus 17 patients who later progressed to ophthalmopathy. The paper as a whole reports these results and caveats: Sample size was not statistically predetermined, and investigators were not blinded to group allocation. A model built on a 13 V-J signature distinguished ophthalmopathy from stable hyperthyroidism, reaching 85% to 90% sensitivity and 81.08% specificity in cross-validation and 80%/75% in testing. Most expanded thyroid clonotypes (frequency above 0.001) were also found in blood, which suggests that blood repertoires may mirror thyroid immune responses. In validation, progression to ophthalmopathy was predicted by the model with 65% to 71% sensitivity and nearly 75% specificity, a median of 6.5 months before onset.

Hyperthyroidism patients were newly diagnosed, had a disease duration of under 2 months, and were aged 18 to 65 years. Any patient with an uncontrolled infection, another autoimmune disease, pregnancy or lactation was excluded. Diagnoses were established on the basis of clinical symptoms, serum thyroxine and TRAb, thyroid ultrasound, and orbital computed tomography. Blood from progressor patients was collected at the time of first diagnosis with hyperthyroidism, before any ophthalmopathy symptoms had appeared. PBMCs were isolated from roughly 10 ml of fresh peripheral blood by Ficoll-Paque density gradient centrifugation. Progressor patients were initially diagnosed with Graves' hyperthyroidism and developed ophthalmopathy during follow-up. Total RNA was extracted with Trizol reagent, and quality was checked on an Agilent 2100 Bioanalyzer. This clonotype appeared many times. Its recognized antigen is unknown. Base qualities were left out, and no much larger clone turns up one base away.

The TCR beta CDR3 regions were amplified from the RNA transcripts. The first round of RT-PCR for the TCR CDR3 was performed with the HTBI primer set and the Qiagen OneStep RT-PCR kit. A second multiplex PCR round built the libraries, followed by size selection and purification. Paired-end sequencing of the libraries was performed with 100 bp reads on an Illumina HiSeq2000. In the original analysis: SOAPnuke was used to process the raw data, with reads discarded if the reads contained adapters or uncalled bases, had a mean Phred below 15, or lacked an exact constant-primer or identifier match. COPE v1.2.5 was used to merge the high-quality paired reads, and each unique nucleotide sequence was defined as a clonotype. Clonotypes were aligned to IMGT TRBV, TRBD and TRBJ reference segments using MiTCR v1.1. Analysis was restricted to V-J combinations with a frequency above 0.0001, which covered roughly 99% of repertoires. A TCS score was defined as the ratio of F50 (clonal expansion) to E x V (chaos), with BLOSUM62-based TCRdist applied between CDR3 peptides within each V-J. Welch's t-statistics and random forest reduced 500 to 550 V-J features to roughly 13, which were used in a naive Bayes classifier (R e1071). Through fastp at Q25 and MiXCR, TCRdb rebuilt clones from the public reads, retaining in-frame beta chains. Rows with a matching CDR3 protein are joined into one entry that keeps the most common DNA and genes. The V and J calls, along with clone size, are taken from TCRdb and not from the paper's own processing. The sample records some 600,000 distinct CDR3 sequences, roughly 14% of which are singletons. The ten largest make up approximately 5.7% of the sample.

At the junction V is shortened by 4 bases and J by 6 bases, with 7 bases in between. The CDR3 contains 12 residues, cysteine and phenylalanine counted. Of the read, only the CDR3 DNA is kept; its 36 bases are in frame from base 1. CDR1 and CDR2, per the germline V gene, are ENHRY and SYGVKD. The chain is made from TRBV10-3 and TRBJ1-5; the D region possibly corresponds to TRBD1 (5 bases align). Input material: blood. This clonotype originated in a woman under 40 with Graves' hyperthyroidism that later progressed to Graves' ophthalmopathy. The nucleotide sequence reads TGTGCCATCAGTGGGCAGGGTCAGCCCCAGCATTTT. It is translated as CAISGQGQPQHF.